This T cell receptor beta chain was identified during a study of shared clonotypes between healthy human individuals. Regarding the study as a whole: Depth was large, yet rarefaction showed that sorted-subset sequencing was incomplete. In this cohort, only blood was sampled, and tissue repertoires likely differ.

A remark on this clone: The antigen is undetermined. Different DNA sequences within this sample yield the same CDR3.

CD45RA-negative memory and CD45RA+ naive subsets were split from the CD4+ cells. The V end lost 1 base, the J end lost 2 bases, and 6 bases lay between the germline ends. The germline CDR1 and CDR2 sequences are SGHTA and FQGNSA. The CDR3 covers 15 residues. Every immunoSEQ plate was one replicate of a subset's evenly spread DNA. Only in-frame clones appear in the TCRdb table, and some are missing; sequencing was by immunoSEQ multiplex PCR. The table records about 2.4 million clones, 80% to 95% of them present only once. The sample was naive CD4+ T cells from PBMCs. The sample's subset: CD45RA+ positively selected. The origin of this receptor is a man younger than 35 in good health. Some clones in this sample may be carry-over from other donors' samples. The J gene is TRBJ2-6, the V gene TRBV7-2; no clear D. CDR3: CASSLVGTGANVLTF. CDR3 DNA sequence: TGTGCCAGCAGCTTAGTGGGGACTGGGGCCAACGTCCTGACTTTC.